This T cell receptor beta chain comes out of a study of T-cell memory formation after mild COVID-19. Study details: TCR clusters showed largely donor specificity.

The CDR3 length is 15 residues. Germline V gene data show CDR1 as MDHEN and CDR2 as SYDVKM. Trimming shortened V by 2 bases and J by 3 bases, and 13 bases separated the two germline ends. From the 5' RACE reads, TCRdb called clonotypes with MiXCR, one entry per CDR3 protein. The sample shows more than 250,000 distinct CDR3 sequences, 18% of them seen only once. The sequence was obtained from a man aged 18 to 29 who had mild COVID-19 (a few samples of this study predate the infection). Cell type and time point are not known. Sequencing input: PBMCs or a T cell subset sorted from them (not recorded which). V is TRBV28 and J is TRBJ1-1; maybe TRBD1 (5 bases). The CDR3 region is CASSLNSGGHTEAFF. The CDR3 coding sequence is TGTGCCAGCAGTTTAAATTCGGGGGGACACACTGAAGCTTTCTTT. Using reference TRBV28 and TRBJ1-1 for the parts outside the CDR3, the full variable domain is DVKVTQSSRYLVKRTGEKVFLECVQDMDHENMFWYRQDPGLGLRLIYFSYDVKMKEKGDIPEGYSVSREKKERFSLILESASTNQTSMYLCASSLNSGGHTEAFFGQGTRLTVV.